Presented here are 23 T cell receptor beta chains from one specimen sequenced in a study of cytomegalovirus exposure and HLA in healthy donors. PCR amplification relied on 60 Vbeta primers (plus 13 Jbeta primers). The assay was immunoSEQ multiplex PCR, and TCRdb's table has in-frame clones only and misses some. In the table there are fewer than 250,000 clones, around 79% of which are singletons. The sequencing input was PBMCs. The source of these receptors is a woman between 45 and 60 years old in good health and CMV-seronegative.

The rearrangement links TRBV2 to TRBJ1-1, with 8 nucleotides matching TRBD1. V lost 4 bases and J lost 2; bases outside the gene matches: 9. The germline gives CDR1 SNHLY, CDR2 FYNNEI. The CDR3 spans 16 residues. Here the CDR3 DNA reads TGTGCCAGCAGTGTGCAGGGGGCAATTGGAAACACTGAAGCTTTCTTT. Protein: CASSVQGAIGNTEAFF.

This chain connects TRBV4-2 to TRBJ2-1, with 10 bases aligning to TRBD2. The CDR3 is 17 residues long. V was clipped by 1 base and J by 3 bases; unmatched bases: 6. Germline CDR1 and CDR2: LGHNA and YNFKEQ. The CDR3 loop reads CASSQGALAGVYNEQFF. The CDR3 nucleotides are TGTGCCAGCAGCCAAGGCGCGCTAGCGGGAGTCTACAATGAGCAGTTCTTC.

The V and J genes are TRBV27 and TRBJ1-2, with TRBD1 matching over 10 bases. The CDR3 has 12 amino acids. Trimming at V came to 6 bases and at J to 7 bases, leaving 2 bases not matched to a gene. Germline V gives CDR1 MNHEY, CDR2 SMNVEV (reference sequence). CDR3 amino acids: CASRGQGRGYTF. CDR3 sequence (DNA): TGTGCCAGCAGGGGACAGGGGCGTGGCTACACCTTC.

This rearrangement joins TRBV7-2 to TRBJ2-3; D is undetermined. This CDR3 has 13 residues. V lost 6 bases and J 4 bases, leaving 11 bases between the germline ends. Per the germline V gene, CDR1 is SGHTA and CDR2 is FQGNSA. The CDR3 reads CASSSAGSDTQYF. In nucleotides, the CDR3 is TGTGCCAGCAGTTCAGCCGGGTCAGATACGCAGTATTTT.

This rearrangement joins TRBV7-8 to TRBJ1-4; TRBD1 matches at 9 bases. Germline V gene sequence: CDR1 SGHVS, CDR2 FQNEAQ. CDR3 size: 13 residues. Trimming cost V 7 bases and J 8 bases; bases outside gene matches: 5. The CDR3 reads CASTRGTGEKLFF. CDR3 DNA: TGTGCCAGCACCCGAGGGACAGGGGAAAAACTGTTTTTT.

The gene calls are TRBV18 and TRBJ2-1, with D perhaps TRBD2 (6 bases). The CDR3 is made up of 15 amino acids. The V end lost 0 bases, the J end lost 7 bases, and 13 bases lay between the germline ends. Looked up from germline, CDR1 is KGHSH and CDR2 is LQKENI. DNA of the CDR3: TGTGCCAGCTCACCACCGGAGGGCGGGACGAATGAGCAGTTCTTC. It encodes CASSPPEGGTNEQFF.

The table lists this clone with a count of one. This chain joins TRBV13 and TRBJ1-2, with D possibly being TRBD1 (5 bases). The CDR3 extends over 16 amino acids. The V end lost 2 bases, the J end lost 5 bases, and 18 bases lay between the germline ends. The germline gives CDR1 PRHDT, CDR2 FYEKMQ (reference sequence). CDR3 nucleotide sequence: TGTGCCAGCAGCTTAAAAGGAGCCAGGGAGGGTTATGGCTACACCTTC. Translating gives CASSLKGAREGYGYTF. Using reference TRBV13 and TRBJ1-2 for the parts outside the CDR3, the full variable domain is AAGVIQSPRHLIKEKRETATLKCYPIPRHDTVYWYQQGPGQDPQFLISFYEKMQSDKGSIPDRFSAQQFSDYHSELNMSSLELGDSALYFCASSLKGAREGYGYTFGSGTRLTVV.

The chain is built from TRBV29-1 and TRBJ1-3, with 9 positions matching TRBD1. The last part of the DNA fits TRBJ2-2 better; the J call may be wrong. There are 13 residues in the CDR3. CDR1 is SQVTM, CDR2 ANQGSEA, per germline. Here the CDR3 reads CSIRDRVTGELFF. The CDR3 coding sequence is TGCAGCATTCGGGACAGGGTCACCGGGGAGCTGTTTTTT.

A remark on this clone: The sample has other DNA sequences that encode this CDR3 too. The rearrangement uses TRBV9 and TRBJ1-5, with TRBD1 matching 9 bases. CDR3 length equals 15 residues. Looked up from germline, CDR1 is SGDLS and CDR2 is YYNGEE. The V and J ends lost 2 bases and 3 bases, in that order; junction bases with no gene match: 3. CDR3 residues: CASSVGTGFNQPQHF. The CDR3 coding sequence is TGTGCCAGCAGCGTGGGGACAGGGTTCAATCAGCCCCAGCATTTT. The full variable domain, completed using reference TRBV9 and TRBJ1-5, is DSGVTQTPKHLITATGQRVTLRCSPRSGDLSVYWYQQSLDQGLQFLIQYYNGEERAKGNILERFSAQQFPDLHSELNLSSLELGDSALYFCASSVGTGFNQPQHFGDGTRLSIL.

This sequence joins TRBV7-9 and TRBJ1-5; D uncertain. The CDR3 is made up of 14 amino acids. The germline CDR1 and CDR2 sequences are SEHNR and FQNEAQ (reference sequence). The V end lost 4 bases, the J end lost 5 bases, and 12 bases lay between the germline ends. The CDR3 DNA reads as TGTGCCAGCAGCTCGGAGGGCAGTCATCAGCCCCAGCATTTT. This encodes CASSSEGSHQPQHF.

J is TRBJ2-7 and V is TRBV19; possible D gene TRBD1, 6 bases. The ends were cut back, 3 bases at V and 0 bases at J, with 9 bases in the middle. Germline values: CDR1 LNHDA, CDR2 SQIVND (reference sequence). The CDR3 sequence is 14 residues long. This chain's CDR3 is CASSINRVSYEQYF. The CDR3 DNA reads as TGTGCCAGTAGTATCAACAGGGTCTCCTACGAGCAGTACTTC.

The rearrangement links TRBV13 to TRBJ2-4, with D maybe TRBD1 (6 bases). The CDR3 sequence is 17 residues long. The V gene lost 6 bases and the J gene lost 0 bases, with 18 bases spanning the gap. The germline V gene has CDR1 PRHDT and CDR2 FYEKMQ (reference sequence). The CDR3 nucleotides are TGTGCCAGCAGTAGGGGGAAGGGGGATGGAGCCAAAAACATTCAGTACTTC. Amino acids: CASSRGKGDGAKNIQYF. Combining the CDR3 with reference TRBV13 and TRBJ2-4 gives the whole variable domain AAGVIQSPRHLIKEKRETATLKCYPIPRHDTVYWYQQGPGQDPQFLISFYEKMQSDKGSIPDRFSAQQFSDYHSELNMSSLELGDSALYFCASSRGKGDGAKNIQYFGAGTRLSVL.

The chain recombines TRBV15 with TRBJ2-4, with a tentative D call TRBD2 (5 bases). Germline CDR1 and CDR2: LNHNV and YYDKDF (reference sequence). Deletions cut 1 base from V and 3 bases from J, with 10 bases between. This CDR3 has 15 amino acids. CDR3 coding DNA: TGTGCCACCAGCAGAGGGTCGGGGAGCAAAAACATTCAGTACTTC. This translates into CATSRGSGSKNIQYF.

This clone has more than one count but fewer than ten. The V gene is TRBV9, the J gene TRBJ2-5; tentative D call: TRBD1 (5 bases). Germline V gene lookup returns CDR1 SGDLS and CDR2 YYNGEE. Trimming removed 5 bases from V and 2 bases from J, with 10 bases in between. The CDR3 covers 13 residues. CDR3 residues: CASSTGVQETQYF. CDR3 DNA sequence: TGTGCCAGCAGTACAGGAGTTCAAGAGACCCAGTACTTC.

The rearrangement joins TRBV6-6 to TRBJ1-1; no reliable D call. There are 13 residues in the CDR3. Germline CDR1 and CDR2: MNHNY and SVGAGI (reference sequence). V lost 8 bases, J lost 3 bases, and 13 bases lay in between. CDR3 sequence: CASFGEGHTEAFF. CDR3 DNA sequence: TGTGCCAGCTTTGGGGAGGGCCACACTGAAGCTTTCTTT.

The rearrangement joins TRBV6-6 to TRBJ2-7; TRBD1 matches at 7 bases. From germline, CDR1 is MNHNY and CDR2 SVGAGI (reference sequence). The CDR3 sequence is 12 residues long. With V trimmed by 6 bases and J by 4 bases, 3 bases remained unmatched. CDR3 sequence: CASSPRGYEQYF. The DNA for the CDR3 is TGTGCCAGCAGCCCCAGGGGGTACGAGCAGTACTTC.

In its sample, this clone was seen once. The chain uses TRBV7-8 and TRBJ1-5; TRBD1 matches 7 bases. This CDR3 spans 16 amino acids. The germline V gene has CDR1 SGHVS and CDR2 FQNEAQ. The V and J ends lost 2 bases and 2 bases, in that order; junction bases with no gene match: 6. CDR3 bases: TGTGCCAGCAGCTTAATGACAGGGCGGGGCAATCAGCCCCAGCATTTT. Translated, it gives CASSLMTGRGNQPQHF.

The rearrangement links TRBV7-9 to TRBJ2-2; a weak D match, TRBD1 (6 bases). The CDR3 spans 17 residues. V shed 7 bases and J shed 4 bases, with 22 bases lying between them. Germline CDR1 SEHNR, CDR2 FQNEAQ (reference sequence). In DNA, the CDR3 is TGTGCCAGCACCCGACGTCCGGACAGATCGATCACCGGGGAGCTGTTTTTT. Amino acid sequence: CASTRRPDRSITGELFF.

The J gene is TRBJ2-1, the V gene TRBV11-2, with D unclear. V dropped 6 bases and J dropped 0 bases, with 12 bases sitting between them. CDR3 size: 15 residues. CDR1 is SGHAT, CDR2 FQNNGV, per germline. As DNA, the CDR3 is TGTGCCAGCAGTCGCTCGGTACGCTCCTACAATGAGCAGTTCTTC. Residues: CASSRSVRSYNEQFF.

The rearrangement uses TRBV7-8 and TRBJ1-2; TRBD1 matches 7 bases. Germline V gene sequence: CDR1 SGHVS, CDR2 FQNEAQ. With 5 bases clipped from V and 6 bases from J, the junction kept 6 bases outside the gene matches. There are 13 residues in the CDR3. CDR3 bases: TGTGCCAGCAGCCACAGGGGTGGGAATGGCTACACCTTC. It codes for CASSHRGGNGYTF. The full variable domain, in which reference TRBV7-8 and TRBJ1-2 provide the parts outside the CDR3, is GAGVSQSPRYKVAKRGQDVALRCDPISGHVSLFWYQQALGQGPEFLTYFQNEAQLDKSGLPSDRFFAERPEGSVSTLKIQRTQQEDSAVYLCASSHRGGNGYTFGSGTRLTVV.

The J gene is TRBJ2-5, the V gene TRBV9; 14 nucleotides line up with TRBD2. CDR1 SGDLS and CDR2 YYNGEE come from the germline V gene. The V segment lost 1 base and the J segment 5 bases; nucleotides outside the gene matches: 7. CDR3 length: 17 residues. The CDR3 sequence: CASSVTGTSGGGETQYF. The CDR3 nucleotides are TGTGCCAGCAGCGTAACCGGGACTAGCGGGGGAGGTGAGACCCAGTACTTC. The whole variable domain, remainder taken from reference TRBV9 and TRBJ2-5, is DSGVTQTPKHLITATGQRVTLRCSPRSGDLSVYWYQQSLDQGLQFLIQYYNGEERAKGNILERFSAQQFPDLHSELNLSSLELGDSALYFCASSVTGTSGGGETQYFGPGTRLLVL.

The chain joins TRBV5-1 to TRBJ2-1, with 10 bases fitting TRBD1. In germline, CDR1 is SGHRS, CDR2 YFSETQ. This CDR3 has 15 amino acids. J was trimmed by 6 bases and V by 2 bases; bases with no gene match: 5. The CDR3 nucleotides read TGCGCCAGCAGCTTTACCGGGACAGGGGCCAATGAGCAGTTCTTC. As protein: CASSFTGTGANEQFF. Full variable domain (missing parts from reference TRBV5-1 and TRBJ2-1): KAGVTQTPRYLIKTRGQQVTLSCSPISGHRSVSWYQQTPGQGLQFLFEYFSETQRNKGNFPGRFSGRQFSNSRSEMNVSTLELGDSALYLCASSFTGTGANEQFFGPGTRLTVL.

J is TRBJ1-2 and V is TRBV6-5, with D unclear. This CDR3 is 14 amino acids long. Trimming took 3 bases from V and 6 from J, leaving 14 bases between them. From germline, CDR1 is MNHEY and CDR2 SVGAGI. The CDR3 region has the DNA TGTGCCAGCAGTTATGGCGGGTCCCAAGATGGCTACACCTTC. It specifies CASSYGGSQDGYTF.